Reported below is one T cell receptor beta chain. This record comes from a study of cytomegalovirus exposure and HLA in healthy donors. The CDR3 spans 15 residues. The germline V gene encodes CDR1 SGHTA and CDR2 FQGNSA. Trimming cost V 5 bases and J 7 bases; bases outside gene matches: 10. A multiplex PCR was run with 60 Vbeta primers and 13 Jbeta primers. Assay used: immunoSEQ multiplex PCR; TCRdb lists only in-frame clones, some missing. The sample shows about 200,000 clones, around 70% of them seen only once. Sequencing was carried out using PBMCs. This sequence joins TRBV7-2 and TRBJ2-1; 8 bases are shared with TRBD2. The TCR was taken from a man aged 40-49 years in good health and CMV-seropositive. CDR3 region: CASSQTGGAGNEQFF. Here the CDR3 DNA reads TGTGCCAGCAGCCAAACCGGGGGGGCAGGGAATGAGCAGTTCTTC.